This T cell receptor (beta chain) was captured by sequencing in a study of a mutant IDH1 vaccine in newly diagnosed glioma. Study-level background: With temozolomide cycles, or 4-6 weeks after radiotherapy alone, vaccination was started. The treated group averaged 40.4 years old and was 62.5% male, 37.5% female. Previous care, which was radiotherapy, temozolomide, or both, most often involved both.

CDR1 and CDR2 (germline): MNHEY, SMNVEV (reference sequence). The CDR3 contains 16 residues. V was clipped by 5 bases and J by 0 bases; unmatched bases: 7. Some clones are missing from TCRdb's copy, which holds only in-frame ones; the method was immunoSEQ multiplex PCR. The repertoire holds around 78,000 clones, with roughly 85% as singletons. The sample's time point: week 23, last vaccination. Doses comprised 300 ug of mutant IDH1 20-mer peptide each, plus topical imiquimod. Findings and limits, study-wide: Researchers report vaccine-induced immune responses in roughly 93% of patients.

On this clone: Its antigen remains unidentified.

This sample comprised PBMCs, obtained from a glioma patient whose treatment included an IDH1 peptide vaccine. The V and J genes are TRBV27 and TRBJ1-5, with 7 bases fitting TRBD1. This sequence was found in a man younger than 40 with glioma. Some clones in this sample may be carry-over from other donors' samples. CDR3 sequence (DNA): TGTGCCAGCAGTCAGACAGGGTATAATAGCAATCAGCCCCAGCATTTT. Protein: CASSQTGYNSNQPQHF.